The 27 T cell receptor beta chains presented below share a single source sample, sequenced in a study of blood T cell repertoires in COVID-19. Sequencing was performed with immunoSEQ multiplex PCR; in TCRdb, only in-frame clones are kept and a portion is missing. The sample holds 65,000 or so clones, around 90% seen once. What was sequenced was peripheral blood. The source is a man between 60 and 70 years old with acute or convalescent COVID-19.

This chain links TRBV11-2 with TRBJ1-6, with 9 bases aligning to TRBD1. CDR3 length equals 15 residues. CDR1 SGHAT and CDR2 FQNNGV come from the germline V gene. V gave up 5 bases and J gave up 10 bases; unmatched junction bases: 9. This CDR3 is CASSLRGQGGSPLHF. The CDR3 region has the DNA TGTGCCAGCAGCCTGAGGGGACAGGGAGGCTCACCCCTCCACTTT.

This chain uses TRBV4-1 with TRBJ2-7, with no clear D. From germline, CDR1 is MGHRA and CDR2 YSYEKL. V gave up 4 bases and J gave up 4 bases, with 5 bases separating them. There are 11 residues in the CDR3. The DNA of the CDR3 is TGCGCCAGCAGCCCAGGATACGAGCAGTACTTC. Its translation: CASSPGYEQYF.

The chain carries TRBV19 and TRBJ1-1; 9 nucleotides align to TRBD1. Germline CDR1 is LNHDA and CDR2 is SQIVND (reference sequence). V shed 1 base and J 6 bases; nucleotides not matched to a gene: 15. The CDR3 consists of 18 residues. CDR3 bases: TGTGCCAGTAGTATAGCGGACAGGGGAAAAATGGAAGGGTCTGAAGCTTTCTTT. Its protein is CASSIADRGKMEGSEAFF.

The V call is TRBV6-1, the J call TRBJ1-6; tentatively, D is TRBD1 (6 bases). Germline CDR1 is MNHNS and CDR2 is SASEGT. V was trimmed by 5 bases and J by 10 bases, leaving 18 bases between them. CDR3 length: 15 residues. The CDR3 coding sequence is TGTGCCAGCAGTCTCCGAGGGGGGGAAGGGTCACCCCTCCACTTT. The encoded protein is CASSLRGGEGSPLHF.

The chain carries TRBV19 and TRBJ1-5; D remains unclear. From germline, CDR1 is LNHDA and CDR2 SQIVND (reference sequence). Trimming cost V 3 bases and J 10 bases, with 13 bases left between them. CDR3 length: 13 amino acids. CDR3 DNA sequence: TGTGCCAGTAGTATTCAGGTGTTCTCTCCCCAGCATTTT. It encodes CASSIQVFSPQHF.

The J gene is TRBJ2-7, the V gene TRBV5-1; 9 positions agree with TRBD1. Germline V gives CDR1 SGHRS, CDR2 YFSETQ. V shed 0 bases and J 4 bases; nucleotides not matched to a gene: 5. This CDR3 comprises 15 residues. In nucleotides, the CDR3 is TGCGCCAGCAGCTTGGCAGTGGGACAGGGATACGAGCAGTACTTC. Its translation is CASSLAVGQGYEQYF.

This chain uses TRBV19 with TRBJ2-5; 9 nucleotides align to TRBD1. Germline V gives CDR1 LNHDA, CDR2 SQIVND (reference sequence). The V segment lost 10 bases and the J segment 1 base; nucleotides outside the gene matches: 13. The CDR3 is 16 amino acids. The CDR3 reads CATGTGLGRSQETQYF. Written as DNA, the CDR3 is TGTGCCACCGGGACAGGGCTCGGGAGATCCCAAGAGACCCAGTACTTC. The full variable domain, rest sourced from reference TRBV19 and TRBJ2-5, is DGGITQSPKYLFRKEGQNVTLSCEQNLNHDAMYWYRQDPGQGLRLIYYSQIVNDFQKGDIAEGYSVSREKKESFPLTVTSAQKNPTAFYLCATGTGLGRSQETQYFGPGTRLLVL.

This chain uses TRBV12-5 with TRBJ2-3; no reliable D call. The length of the CDR3 is 12 residues. V shed 7 bases and J shed 0 bases, with 5 bases lying between them. The germline CDR1 and CDR2 sequences are LGHNT and FRNRAP. The CDR3 loop is CASALSTDTQYF. CDR3 in DNA: TGTGCTAGTGCACTTAGCACAGATACGCAGTATTTT.

This clone was found once. Here the CDR3 reads CASSQGGRYEQYF. CDR3 nucleotide sequence: TGTGCCAGCAGCCAGGGGGGGAGGTACGAGCAGTACTTC. V is TRBV3-1 (or the pseudogene TRBV3-2) and J is TRBJ2-7; 7 bases line up with TRBD2. V was pared by 3 bases and J by 4 bases, with 3 bases of the junction left unmatched. From germline, CDR1 is LGHDT and CDR2 YNNKEL (reference sequence). This CDR3 has 13 residues.

The rearrangement links TRBV5-1 to TRBJ1-2, with 7 nucleotides matching TRBD1. The germline V gene encodes CDR1 SGHRS and CDR2 YFSETQ. V shed 0 bases, J shed 3 bases, and the junction held 11 bases outside the gene matches. The length of the CDR3 is 17 residues. The CDR3 DNA reads TGCGCCAGCAGCTTGGCCCAGACAGGGTCTCTGGACTATGGCTACACCTTC. This encodes CASSLAQTGSLDYGYTF.

The chain has TRBV20-1 and TRBJ2-3; D possibly corresponds to TRBD1 (6 bases). V was cut by 3 bases and J by 3 bases, with 22 bases left in between. Germline CDR1 reads DFQATT; CDR2 reads SNEGSKA (reference sequence). The CDR3 is 17 residues long. In nucleotides, the CDR3 is TGCAGTGCTAGTCCTTGGCGAGGGCAGGGGAGTACAGATACGCAGTATTTT. This codes for CSASPWRGQGSTDTQYF.

The chain's CDR3 is CAGGQGRGNTEAFF. The DNA for the CDR3 is TGTGCGGGAGGGCAGGGAAGGGGGAACACTGAAGCTTTCTTT. This chain joins TRBV2 and TRBJ1-1; tentative D call: TRBD1 (5 bases). Germline V CDR1 and CDR2: SNHLY, FYNNEI. The CDR3 has 14 amino acids.

The chain carries TRBV3-1 (or the pseudogene TRBV3-2) and TRBJ2-3; 12 bases map to TRBD2. Germline V gene sequence: CDR1 LGHDT, CDR2 YNNKEL (reference sequence). The trim removed 4 bases at V and 3 bases at J, leaving 11 bases unmatched. The CDR3 contains 18 residues. Here the CDR3 reads CASSRIVLAGGPTDTQYF. CDR3 nucleotide sequence: TGTGCCAGCAGCCGAATCGTCCTAGCGGGGGGGCCGACAGATACGCAGTATTTT.

The V and J genes are TRBV6-5 and TRBJ2-6; no clear D gene. From germline, CDR1 is MNHEY and CDR2 SVGAGI. This CDR3 region has 15 residues. Trimming took off 6 bases at V and 4 bases at J, with 13 bases between the two ends. The CDR3 DNA sequence: TGTGCCAGCAGAATTCTGGCCTCAGGGGCCAACGTCCTGACTTTC. The encoded protein is CASRILASGANVLTF.

The rearrangement joins TRBV7-9 to TRBJ2-1, with TRBD1 identical over 10 bases. This CDR3 is 16 amino acids long. With 2 bases clipped from V and 5 bases from J, the junction kept 6 bases outside the gene matches. The germline gives CDR1 SEHNR, CDR2 FQNEAQ (reference sequence). CDR3 nucleotides: TGTGCCAGCAGCTTAAGAGGGACAGGGGACGACAATGAGCAGTTCTTC. This encodes CASSLRGTGDDNEQFF.

This clone was detected only once. An end of the junction differs from the germline gene, which may be a read error. The chain carries TRBV9 and TRBJ2-5, with TRBD1 matching 7 bases. The CDR3 has 12 amino acids. Germline lookup yields CDR1 SGDLS and CDR2 YYNGEE. This CDR3 is CASSVVWGQLDF. The CDR3 nucleotides read TGTGCCAGCAGCGTAGTCTGGGGACAGCTAGACTTC.

This clone was observed a few times. J is TRBJ1-1 and V is TRBV4-1, with D possibly TRBD1 on 5 matching bases. This CDR3 comprises 15 residues. V lost 4 bases, J lost 1 base, and 13 bases lay in between. Germline CDR1 MGHRA, CDR2 YSYEKL. The CDR3 DNA follows: TGCGCCAGCAGCCCCGTACAGGCACGGAACACTGAAGCTTTCTTT. This codes for CASSPVQARNTEAFF.

The V and J genes are TRBV6-5 and TRBJ1-1, with 7 bases lining up with TRBD1. The trim removed 6 bases at V and 3 bases at J, leaving 10 bases unmatched. Germline V gene data show CDR1 as MNHEY and CDR2 as SVGAGI. This CDR3 contains 15 residues. This CDR3 is CASRSPQTGDTEAFF. CDR3 DNA sequence: TGTGCCAGCAGATCCCCCCAAACAGGGGACACTGAAGCTTTCTTT.

The chain is built from TRBV7-8 and TRBJ1-5; TRBD1 aligns across 7 bases. V lost 5 bases, J lost 0 bases, and 4 bases stayed unmatched. Germline V CDR1 and CDR2: SGHVS, FQNEAQ. This CDR3 is 15 amino acids long. The CDR3 protein is CASSPDRVSNQPQHF. The DNA of the CDR3 is TGTGCCAGCAGCCCAGACAGGGTTAGCAATCAGCCCCAGCATTTT.

The table lists this clone with a few counts. This chain links TRBV29-1 with TRBJ1-2; 7 nucleotides agree with TRBD1. Germline trimming cut 6 bases from V and 7 bases from J; bases unmatched to any gene: 5. The CDR3 runs 11 residues. Germline V gene lookup returns CDR1 SQVTM and CDR2 ANQGSEA. The CDR3 loop is CSVEGAPGYTF. CDR3 nucleotide sequence: TGCAGCGTGGAGGGGGCTCCTGGCTACACCTTC.

The V and J genes are TRBV5-1 and TRBJ1-2; no firm D call. Trimming took off 3 bases at V and 5 bases at J, with 17 bases between the two ends. The CDR3 covers 15 residues. In germline, CDR1 is SGHRS, CDR2 YFSETQ. The CDR3 reads CASSSDWAFGYGYTF. The CDR3 DNA follows: TGCGCCAGCAGCTCGGACTGGGCTTTCGGGTATGGCTACACCTTC.

The chain links TRBV19 to TRBJ2-4, with 7 nucleotides matching TRBD1. CDR1 and CDR2 (germline): LNHDA, SQIVND (reference sequence). This CDR3 spans 16 amino acids. V trimming: 5 bases; J trimming: 5 bases; junction bases outside the gene matches: 12. The CDR3 loop reads CASSLLPRGSQNIQYF. The CDR3 nucleotides are TGTGCCAGTAGTCTCCTCCCCAGGGGGAGCCAAAACATTCAGTACTTC.

V gene TRBV6-1 combines with J gene TRBJ1-1; D perhaps matches TRBD1 (6 bases). Germline-derived CDR1 and CDR2 are MNHNS and SASEGT. V lost 2 bases and J lost 0, with 10 bases in between. This CDR3 is 15 amino acids long. The CDR3, as DNA: TGTGCCAGCAGTGAAAGGACAGAAATGAACACTGAAGCTTTCTTT. The encoded protein is CASSERTEMNTEAFF.

The V and J genes are TRBV9 and TRBJ2-1; 11 nucleotides line up with TRBD2. From germline, CDR1 is SGDLS and CDR2 YYNGEE. With V trimmed by 4 bases and J by 9 bases, 9 bases remained unmatched. The CDR3 loop spans 15 amino acids. CDR3 loop: CASSPSSGGITEQFF. The CDR3 nucleotides read TGTGCCAGCAGCCCCTCTAGCGGGGGGATCACTGAGCAGTTCTTC.

This clone was seen just once. CDR3 DNA sequence: TGTGCCACCAGCAGAGCGCGAGCGGTGGGCATCTACGAGCAGTACTTC. Translating gives CATSRARAVGIYEQYF. The V gene is TRBV15, the J gene TRBJ2-7; weak D call: TRBD2 (5 bases). CDR1 and CDR2 from the germline V gene are LNHNV and YYDKDF (reference sequence). This CDR3 has 16 residues. Trimming left V 1 base short and J 3 bases short, with 16 bases between.

The sample holds a few counts of this clone. The chain recombines TRBV28 with TRBJ1-2; tentatively, D is TRBD1 (5 bases). CDR3 size: 15 residues. V lost 5 bases and J lost 8, with 21 bases in between. CDR1 and CDR2 (germline): MDHEN, SYDVKM. The chain's CDR3 is CASSGSLGTGEGYTF. In DNA form, the CDR3 reads TGTGCCAGCAGTGGATCCCTCGGAACAGGTGAAGGCTACACCTTC.

V gene TRBV11-2 combines with J gene TRBJ1-2; TRBD1 agrees at 9 bases. The CDR3 is 17 amino acids. The J segment lost 0 bases and the V segment lost 4 bases, leaving 9 bases of the junction unmatched. Germline lookup yields CDR1 SGHAT and CDR2 FQNNGV. The CDR3 loop reads CASSSPGQGLANYGYTF. The CDR3 nucleotides are TGTGCCAGCAGCTCACCGGGACAGGGCTTAGCTAACTATGGCTACACCTTC.